This TCR beta chain originates from a study of cytomegalovirus exposure and HLA in healthy donors. The sample holds one count of this clone. The CDR3 contains 11 residues. Between the trimmed V and J ends, which lost 1 base and 8 bases, there was a span of 9 bases. CDR1 is SQVTM and CDR2 is ANQGSEA in the germline V gene. PCR amplification relied on 60 Vbeta primers (plus 13 Jbeta primers). Some clones are missing from TCRdb's copy, which holds only in-frame ones; the method was immunoSEQ multiplex PCR. The sample includes about 190,000 clones, about four fifths of them seen just once. The V call is TRBV29-1, the J call TRBJ2-7, with unresolved D. The clonotype comes from a man between 18 and 35 years old in good health and CMV-seronegative. Sequenced: PBMCs. The CDR3 DNA is TGCAGCGTTGAAGCAGATTTACAGCAGTACTTC. Protein: CSVEADLQQYF.